Listed here are 20 T cell receptor beta chains from one sample, sequenced in a study of OX40 agonist ivuxolimab in advanced cancers. Assay: immunoSEQ multiplex PCR; the TCRdb copy retains only in-frame clones and omits some. The sample consists of tens of thousands of clones, 88% of them appearing once. The sequencing here drew on CD4+ or CD8+ T cells sorted from blood, taken in a trial of the OX40 agonist ivuxolimab. These receptors all stem from an adult with an advanced solid tumor such as melanoma, head and neck, liver or kidney cancer.

The genes are TRBV9 and TRBJ1-4; 8 bases line up with TRBD1. In germline, CDR1 is SGDLS, CDR2 YYNGEE. The J segment lost 7 bases and the V segment lost 4 bases, leaving 6 bases of the junction unmatched. The CDR3 totals 14 residues. The chain's CDR3 is CASSTTGVGEKLFF. The DNA for the CDR3 is TGTGCCAGCAGCACGACAGGGGTGGGTGAAAAACTGTTTTTT.

A note on this clone: One junction end disagrees with the germline gene, perhaps due to a read error. The genes are TRBV9 and TRBJ2-1, with 7 nucleotides matching TRBD1. This CDR3 is 16 amino acids long. Germline-derived CDR1 and CDR2 are SGDLS and YYNGEE. CDR3 sequence (DNA): TGTGCCGGCAGCGCGATGACAGGGTCGACCTACAATGAGCAGTTCTTC. Its protein product is CAGSAMTGSTYNEQFF.

The V and J genes are TRBV18 and TRBJ2-5; 7 bases agree with TRBD2. Germline CDR1 is KGHSH and CDR2 is LQKENI. The CDR3 totals 12 residues. V dropped 6 bases and J dropped 4; count of bases not matched to a gene: 2. As DNA, the CDR3 is TGTGCCAGCTCCACGGGGGGAGAGACCCAGTACTTC. As protein: CASSTGGETQYF.

The chain uses TRBV5-1 and TRBJ1-5, with TRBD1 identical over 11 bases. The CDR3 is 16 residues long. Germline CDR1 and CDR2: SGHRS and YFSETQ. With V trimmed by 4 bases and J by 1 base, 4 bases remained unmatched. Here the CDR3 reads CASSLGTGGSNQPQHF. The CDR3 DNA sequence: TGCGCCAGCAGCCTAGGGACAGGGGGAAGCAATCAGCCCCAGCATTTT.

The chain uses TRBV7-2 and TRBJ1-1; 9 bases align to TRBD1. This CDR3 contains 13 residues. The junction had 7 bases not matched to a gene; V was cut back by 5 bases and J by 9 bases. The V gene's germline CDR1 is SGHTA and CDR2 FQGNSA. The CDR3 nucleotides are TGTGCCAGCAGCCGCAGGGACAGGGCGCAAGCTTTCTTT. Its translation: CASSRRDRAQAFF.

Only one count was recorded for this clone. V usage is TRBV19 and J usage is TRBJ2-4, with TRBD2 as a possible D gene (7 bases). CDR3 length equals 18 residues. The V gene lost 3 bases and the J gene lost 7 bases, with 25 bases spanning the gap. CDR1 LNHDA and CDR2 SQIVND come from the germline V gene (reference sequence). CDR3 sequence: CASSMAPQTSGGANIQYF. CDR3 nucleotide sequence: TGTGCCAGTAGTATGGCACCTCAGACTAGTGGGGGGGCGAACATTCAGTACTTC.

The chain links TRBV10-3 to TRBJ2-7, with 8 bases lining up with TRBD1. Germline loops: CDR1 ENHRY, CDR2 SYGVKD. This CDR3 comprises 13 residues. V was clipped by 6 bases and J by 6 bases; unmatched bases: 7. CDR3 region: CAIRGDRGAEQYF. The CDR3, as DNA: TGTGCCATCAGAGGCGACAGGGGCGCCGAGCAGTACTTC.

The chain combines TRBV6-4 with TRBJ2-7; D is ambiguous. Trimming left V 5 bases short and J 0 bases short, with 14 bases between. Per germline, CDR1 MRHNA and CDR2 SNTAGT. This CDR3 region has 15 residues. In DNA form, the CDR3 reads TGTGCCAGCAGTCGACTTCCAGGTGGCTCCTACGAGCAGTACTTC. This sequence encodes CASSRLPGGSYEQYF.

This clone has only one observation. This chain joins TRBV11-2 and TRBJ1-1; maybe TRBD1 (6 bases). Trimming left V 3 bases short and J 8 bases short, with 13 bases between. The germline V gene encodes CDR1 SGHAT and CDR2 FQNNGV. This CDR3 region has 13 residues. The CDR3, as DNA: TGTGCCAGCAGCTTGAGGGGGGTTAGAGAAGCTTTCTTT. Its translation: CASSLRGVREAFF.

The chain couples TRBV6-6 to TRBJ1-3, with TRBD1 matching over 9 bases. This CDR3 contains 16 residues. Germline V lookup: CDR1 MNHNY, CDR2 SVGAGI (reference sequence). J gave up 0 bases and V 6 bases, and 6 bases lay outside the gene matches. CDR3 residues: CASSGQGLPSGNTIYF. The DNA of the CDR3 is TGTGCCAGCAGCGGACAGGGGCTCCCCTCTGGAAACACCATATATTTT.

This clone was picked up one time. J is TRBJ2-7 and V is TRBV7-9; possibly TRBD1 or TRBD2 for D (5 bases each). The CDR3 consists of 16 residues. Germline loops: CDR1 SEHNR, CDR2 FQNEAQ (reference sequence). Trimming cost V 5 bases and J 0 bases, with 17 bases left between them. The CDR3 loop is CASSQRDGESSYEQYF. The CDR3 DNA reads TGTGCCAGCAGCCAACGGGACGGCGAAAGCTCCTACGAGCAGTACTTC. The full variable domain, rest sourced from reference TRBV7-9 and TRBJ2-7, is DTGVSQNPRHKITKRGQNVTFRCDPISEHNRLYWYRQTLGQGPEFLTYFQNEAQLEKSRLLSDRFSAERPKGSFSTLEIQRTEQGDSAMYLCASSQRDGESSYEQYFGPGTRLTVT.

The chain links TRBV29-1 to TRBJ1-2, with a possible D match to TRBD1 (5 bases). This CDR3 has 15 residues. CDR1 is SQVTM and CDR2 is ANQGSEA in the germline V gene. With 2 bases removed from V and 7 bases from J, the gap between germline ends came to 20 bases. The CDR3 bases are TGCAGCGTTGAAAACCAAGACAGAGACTATCGTGGCTACACCTTC. The encoded protein is CSVENQDRDYRGYTF.

This clone was seen only once. The chain couples TRBV18 to TRBJ2-5; D uncertain. The CDR3 sequence is 13 residues long. The germline V and J ends were trimmed by 2 bases and 3 bases, with 7 bases remaining between them. CDR1 is KGHSH and CDR2 is LQKENI in the germline V gene. CDR3 coding DNA: TGTGCCAGCTCACCAAGGATGGAAGAGACCCAGTACTTC. Protein product: CASSPRMEETQYF.

This clone was detected once. The CDR3 nucleotides are TGTGCCAGCAGTTTGACAGGGGTTGGAGATACGCAGTATTTT. Translating it yields CASSLTGVGDTQYF. The chain joins TRBV11-2 to TRBJ2-3, with 8 nucleotides matching TRBD1. V lost 6 bases, J lost 5 bases, and 7 bases stayed unmatched. Germline V CDR1 and CDR2: SGHAT, FQNNGV. The CDR3 covers 14 residues.

The chain combines TRBV9 with TRBJ2-5; D is undetermined. Germline V gene lookup returns CDR1 SGDLS and CDR2 YYNGEE. The CDR3 has 14 amino acids. The V and J ends lost 0 bases and 1 base respectively, with 7 bases between them. The CDR3 reads CASSVDSTQETQYF. DNA of the CDR3: TGTGCCAGCAGCGTAGACAGCACCCAAGAGACCCAGTACTTC.

The V gene is TRBV2, the J gene TRBJ1-4; weak D call: TRBD1 (5 bases). In germline, CDR1 is SNHLY, CDR2 FYNNEI. Trimming left V 9 bases short and J 4 bases short, with 9 bases between. The CDR3 is made up of 12 amino acids. The CDR3 DNA reads TGTGCCAGTCGACAGTTTAATGAAAAACTGTTTTTT. This translates into CASRQFNEKLFF.

This rearrangement joins TRBV9 to TRBJ2-3; TRBD2 aligns across 9 bases. Germline V lookup: CDR1 SGDLS, CDR2 YYNGEE. The CDR3 has 16 residues. Trimming at V came to 0 bases and at J to 1 base, leaving 3 bases not matched to a gene. CDR3 amino acids: CASSVVAGGGTDTQYF. The CDR3 DNA follows: TGTGCCAGCAGCGTAGTGGCGGGAGGGGGCACAGATACGCAGTATTTT.

This chain uses TRBV7-8 with TRBJ1-2, with D hard to call. Germline CDR1 reads SGHVS; CDR2 reads FQNEAQ. The CDR3 spans 12 residues. Deletions cut 4 bases from V and 8 bases from J, with 11 bases between. The CDR3 loop reads CASSSSRGGYTF. CDR3 in DNA: TGTGCCAGCAGCTCGTCCAGAGGCGGCTACACCTTC.

The chain combines TRBV7-3 with TRBJ1-1; D is ambiguous. CDR1 is SGHTA and CDR2 is FQGTGA in the germline V gene. The CDR3 runs 13 residues. The germline V and J ends were trimmed by 2 bases and 6 bases, with 10 bases remaining between them. This CDR3 reads CASSLGRTSEAFF. The CDR3 region has the DNA TGTGCCAGCAGCTTAGGCAGGACCTCTGAAGCTTTCTTT.

This chain connects TRBV10-3 to TRBJ2-6; no firm D call. With 0 bases removed from V and 0 bases from J, the gap between germline ends came to 12 bases. Germline V CDR1 and CDR2: ENHRY, SYGVKD. The CDR3 covers 18 residues. The CDR3 DNA reads TGTGCCATCAGTGAGTCGGTAGGGCTCGACTCTGGGGCCAACGTCCTGACTTTC. It is translated as CAISESVGLDSGANVLTF.